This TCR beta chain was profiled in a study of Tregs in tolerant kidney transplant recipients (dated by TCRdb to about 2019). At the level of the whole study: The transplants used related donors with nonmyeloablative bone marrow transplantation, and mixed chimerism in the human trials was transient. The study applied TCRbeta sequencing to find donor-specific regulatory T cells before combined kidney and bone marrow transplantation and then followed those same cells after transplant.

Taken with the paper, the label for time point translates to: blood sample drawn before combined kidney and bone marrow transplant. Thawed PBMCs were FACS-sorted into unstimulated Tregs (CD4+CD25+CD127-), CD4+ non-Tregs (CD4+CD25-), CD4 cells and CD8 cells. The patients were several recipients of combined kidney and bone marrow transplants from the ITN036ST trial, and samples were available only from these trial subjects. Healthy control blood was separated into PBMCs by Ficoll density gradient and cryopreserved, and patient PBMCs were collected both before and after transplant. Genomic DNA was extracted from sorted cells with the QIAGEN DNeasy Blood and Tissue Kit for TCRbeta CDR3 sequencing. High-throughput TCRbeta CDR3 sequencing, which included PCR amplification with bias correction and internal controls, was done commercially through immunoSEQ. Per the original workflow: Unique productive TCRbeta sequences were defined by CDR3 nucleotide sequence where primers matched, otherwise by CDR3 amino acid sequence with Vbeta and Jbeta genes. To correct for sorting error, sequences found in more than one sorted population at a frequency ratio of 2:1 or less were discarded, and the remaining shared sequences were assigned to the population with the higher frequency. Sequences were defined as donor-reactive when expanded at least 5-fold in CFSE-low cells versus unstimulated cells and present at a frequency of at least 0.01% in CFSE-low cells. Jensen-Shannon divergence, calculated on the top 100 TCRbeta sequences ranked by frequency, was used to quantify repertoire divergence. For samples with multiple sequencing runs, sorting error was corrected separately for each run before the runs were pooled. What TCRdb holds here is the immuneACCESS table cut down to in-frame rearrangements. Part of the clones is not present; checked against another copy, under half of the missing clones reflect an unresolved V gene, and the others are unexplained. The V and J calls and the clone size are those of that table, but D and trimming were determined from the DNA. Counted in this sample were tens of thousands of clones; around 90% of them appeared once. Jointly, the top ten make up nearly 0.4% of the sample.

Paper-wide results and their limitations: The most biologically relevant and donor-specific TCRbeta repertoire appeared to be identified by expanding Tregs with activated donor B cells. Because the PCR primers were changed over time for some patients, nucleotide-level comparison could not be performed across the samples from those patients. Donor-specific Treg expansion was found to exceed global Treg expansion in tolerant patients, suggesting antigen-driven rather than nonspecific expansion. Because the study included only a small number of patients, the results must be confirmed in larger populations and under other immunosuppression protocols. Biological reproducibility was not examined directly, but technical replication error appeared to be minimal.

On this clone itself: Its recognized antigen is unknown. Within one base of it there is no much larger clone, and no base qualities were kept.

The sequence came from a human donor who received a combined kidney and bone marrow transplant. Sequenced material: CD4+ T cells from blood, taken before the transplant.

Here is the DNA: TGTGCCAGCAGCTTAGACATTTCCTACGAGCAGTACTTC. Its protein reads: CASSLDISYEQYF. The chain joins TRBV7-9 to TRBJ2-7, with no D gene named confidently. V is pared back by 1 base and J by 1 base, with 5 bases lying between the germline termini. Sequences SEHNR (CDR1) and FQNEAQ (CDR2) are obtained from the germline V gene (reference sequence). The CDR3 sequence holds 13 residues, the cysteine and phenylalanine included. Only CDR3 DNA is held: 39 bases, read in frame from base 1.